This TCR beta chain was recovered during a study of glioma-infiltrating T cells after dendritic cell vaccination. For the study at large: Patients received autologous tumor lysate-pulsed dendritic cell vaccination between about 2003 and 2012.

This CDR3 region has 13 residues. The germline V gene encodes CDR1 SGHNT and CDR2 YYREEE (reference sequence). As to this clone: The antigen remains undetermined. An end of the junction does not agree with germline; a read error may underlie this.

Profiling relied on immunoSEQ multiplex PCR, and the TCRdb table lists in-frame clones only, not all of them. In the table there are tens of thousands of clones, roughly four fifths of which are singletons. Overall study results and limits: TCR clonality showed no direct relationship with survival. Estimated pretreatment TIL content predicted outcome after dendritic cell vaccination.

V and J are TRBV5-4 and TRBJ1-5; D uncertain. This clonotype originated in a human donor with glioblastoma. The specimen was blood, collected before dendritic cell vaccination. The CDR3: CASSFGEGLAENF. Written as DNA, the CDR3 is TGTGCCAGCAGCTTTGGTGAGGGCCTGGCAGAAAATTTT.